Presented here are 21 T cell receptor beta chains from one specimen sequenced in a study of CD8 T cells in ankylosing spondylitis. Points from the study as a whole: Seemingly characteristic of ankylosing spondylitis blood was a TCR beta motif consisting of fewer than 10 highly homologous variants.

The antigens these receptors bind are not known. TCRdb ran MiXCR on the 5' RACE reads and lists one entry per CDR3 protein. The sample lists 700,000 to 1,000,000 distinct CDR3 sequences, approximately 10% occurring once. Material for sequencing was blood, either unsorted or a sorted T cell fraction (not recorded which). Receptors were obtained from a male donor with ankylosing spondylitis.

This clonotype was detected only a few times. V is TRBV3-1 and J is TRBJ2-2; no clear D gene. Germline CDR1 is LGHDT and CDR2 is YNNKEL (reference sequence). This CDR3 comprises 13 residues. Between the trimmed V and J ends, which lost 4 bases and 3 bases, there was a span of 6 bases. The CDR3 loop reads CASSRRYTGELFF. The DNA for the CDR3 is TGTGCCAGCAGCCGCAGATACACCGGGGAGCTGTTTTTT.

The chain recombines TRBV7-3 with TRBJ2-2; the D gene is possibly TRBD2 (7 bases). Between the trimmed V and J ends, which lost 5 bases and 4 bases, there was a span of 14 bases. Germline assignment: CDR1 SGHTA and CDR2 FQGTGA. The CDR3 totals 15 residues. CDR3 coding DNA: TGTGCCAGCAGCATTGGGGGGGCCGTCACCGGGGAGCTGTTTTTT. Its protein product is CASSIGGAVTGELFF.

There are many counts of this clonotype. The V and J genes are TRBV20-1 and TRBJ1-1; 7 bases are shared with TRBD1. CDR1 and CDR2 from the germline V gene are DFQATT and SNEGSKA (reference sequence). V lost 4 bases, J lost 5 bases, and 4 bases stayed unmatched. The CDR3 sequence is 12 residues long. CDR3 protein: CSAMGQWTEAFF. The CDR3 bases are TGCAGTGCTATGGGACAGTGGACTGAAGCTTTCTTT.

This clonotype was seen a handful of times. The J gene is TRBJ2-7, the V gene TRBV11-2; no clear D gene. Germline loops: CDR1 SGHAT, CDR2 FQNNGV. The CDR3 sequence is 14 residues long. The V end lost 0 bases, the J end lost 7 bases, and 13 bases lay between the germline ends. CDR3 amino acids: CASSLDSGLGEQYF. The CDR3 DNA is TGTGCCAGCAGCTTAGATTCAGGTTTGGGAGAGCAGTACTTC. Combining the CDR3 with reference TRBV11-2 and TRBJ2-7 gives the whole variable domain EAGVAQSPRYKIIEKRQSVAFWCNPISGHATLYWYQQILGQGPKLLIQFQNNGVVDDSQLPKDRFSAERLKGVDSTLKIQPAKLEDSAVYLCASSLDSGLGEQYFGPGTRLTVT.

CDR3 residues: CASSFQGRSNSPLHF. In DNA form, the CDR3 reads TGTGCCAGCAGTTTTCAAGGCAGATCTAATTCACCCCTCCACTTT. The V and J genes are TRBV12-3 or TRBV12-4 and TRBJ1-6; D unclear. The CDR3 contains 15 residues. V dropped 3 bases and J dropped 6 bases, with 12 bases sitting between them.

Written as DNA, the CDR3 is TGTGCCACCAGTGAAGGACAGCGAGCCCAGTTCTTC. Encoded protein: CATSEGQRAQFF. This rearrangement joins TRBV24-1 to TRBJ2-1; the D gene is possibly TRBD1 (6 bases). V was trimmed by 4 bases and J by 13 bases, leaving 13 bases between them. The V gene's germline CDR1 is KGHDR and CDR2 SFDVKD. The CDR3 spans 12 residues.

This chain uses TRBV5-1 with TRBJ2-1; TRBD2 agrees at 13 bases. Germline V gene sequence: CDR1 SGHRS, CDR2 YFSETQ. With V trimmed by 6 bases and J by 4 bases, 7 bases remained unmatched. The CDR3 is made up of 16 amino acids. The CDR3 region has the DNA TGCGCCAGCATCGCGACTAGCGGGAGGAAATACAATGAGCAGTTCTTC. Translation: CASIATSGRKYNEQFF.

This clonotype has at least ten counts. The J gene is TRBJ2-7, the V gene TRBV29-1; 8 bases map to TRBD1. This CDR3 is built from 14 residues. Germline-derived CDR1 and CDR2 are SQVTM and ANQGSEA. Trimming took 2 bases from V and 4 from J; bases not matched to a gene: 7. The CDR3 DNA sequence: TGCAGCGTTGAACTGGCAGGGGGCAGATACGAGCAGTACTTC. Protein sequence: CSVELAGGRYEQYF.

This clonotype was picked up many times. V is TRBV20-1 and J is TRBJ2-3, with 8 bases identical to TRBD2. Trimming removed 6 bases from V and 2 bases from J; junction bases left unmatched: 7. The CDR3 contains 14 residues. Germline loops: CDR1 DFQATT, CDR2 SNEGSKA (reference sequence). The DNA of the CDR3 is TGCAGTGCCCAAAAGCGGGAGAACACAGATACGCAGTATTTT. It codes for CSAQKRENTDTQYF.

This clonotype occurred a few times. The genes are TRBV9 and TRBJ2-1; 10 nucleotides line up with TRBD2. Losses at the gene ends were 6 bases for V and 6 bases for J; bases not matched to a gene: 9. From germline, CDR1 is SGDLS and CDR2 YYNGEE. CDR3 size: 15 residues. Here the CDR3 reads CASTLEGLAINEQFF. CDR3 DNA sequence: TGTGCCAGCACCTTAGAGGGACTAGCGATCAATGAGCAGTTCTTC.

This clonotype was picked up a small number of times. The chain links TRBV5-6 to TRBJ2-7; 9 nucleotides agree with TRBD2. Unmatched junction bases numbered 10, after V lost 3 bases and J lost 9 bases. Looked up from germline, CDR1 is SGHDT and CDR2 is YYEEEE. The CDR3 totals 14 residues. CDR3 in amino acids: CASSSWTSVEMQYF. As DNA, the CDR3 is TGTGCCAGCAGCTCTTGGACTAGCGTGGAGATGCAGTACTTC.

This chain links TRBV6-5 with TRBJ1-5; D gene ambiguous. The CDR3 has 15 amino acids. Trimming left V 4 bases short and J 0 bases short, with 10 bases between. CDR1 and CDR2 from the germline V gene are MNHEY and SVGAGI. The CDR3 region is CASSFRTPSNQPQHF. CDR3 DNA sequence: TGTGCCAGCAGTTTCCGGACCCCTAGCAATCAGCCCCAGCATTTT.

This clonotype has a handful of counts. The chain employs TRBV7-2 and TRBJ1-5, with TRBD1 matching 7 bases. Per the germline V gene, CDR1 is SGHTA and CDR2 is FQGNSA. The CDR3 is 16 residues long. The trim removed 3 bases at V and 3 bases at J, leaving 8 bases unmatched. This chain's CDR3 is CASSLHDTGVNQPQHF. The CDR3 DNA reads TGTGCCAGCAGCTTGCACGATACAGGGGTCAATCAGCCCCAGCATTTT.

CDR3 sequence reads: CASSLAWKDVGETQYF. The CDR3 DNA sequence: TGTGCCAGCAGCTTAGCGTGGAAAGACGTCGGAGAGACCCAGTACTTC. The chain joins TRBV7-9 to TRBJ2-5; D remains ambiguous. CDR1 SEHNR and CDR2 FQNEAQ come from the germline V gene (reference sequence). This CDR3 region has 16 residues. Trimming shortened V by 0 bases and J by 4 bases, and 15 bases separated the two germline ends.

This clonotype was counted many times. The rearrangement joins TRBV20-1 to TRBJ1-2; D possibly corresponds to TRBD1 (5 bases). Per germline, CDR1 DFQATT and CDR2 SNEGSKA (reference sequence). The CDR3 is 12 amino acids. V lost 3 bases and J 3 bases, leaving 8 bases between the germline ends. The CDR3 DNA reads TGCAGTGCTAGGGGGGGGGACTATGGCTACACCTTC. It is translated as CSARGGDYGYTF.

This clonotype was observed a handful of times. The chain has TRBV5-1 and TRBJ2-3, with D unresolved. V dropped 0 bases and J dropped 2 bases, with 7 bases sitting between them. CDR3 length: 14 residues. Germline-derived CDR1 and CDR2 are SGHRS and YFSETQ. CDR3 coding DNA: TGCGCCAGCAGCTTGGTTGGGAACACAGATACGCAGTATTTT. Encoded protein: CASSLVGNTDTQYF.

The table lists this clonotype with a few counts. The chain couples TRBV5-1 to TRBJ2-5, with D possibly being TRBD2 (5 bases). Germline V gives CDR1 SGHRS, CDR2 YFSETQ. With 6 bases removed from V and 3 bases from J, the gap between germline ends came to 15 bases. The CDR3 is 14 amino acids. The CDR3 DNA is TGCGCCAGCACCTCCGGTCGGGGTGAAGAGACCCAGTACTTC. Amino acid sequence: CASTSGRGEETQYF.

The chain is built from TRBV5-5 and TRBJ2-3; no firm D call. Trimming removed 1 base from V and 0 bases from J, with 9 bases in between. The CDR3 sequence is 15 residues long. CDR1 and CDR2 from the germline V gene are SGHKS and YYEKEE (reference sequence). CDR3 loop: CASSLNPFSTDTQYF. The CDR3 DNA reads TGTGCCAGCAGCTTGAACCCTTTTAGCACAGATACGCAGTATTTT.

This clonotype was recorded a few times. The chain joins TRBV7-2 to TRBJ1-1, with D tentatively TRBD1 (6 bases). The CDR3 length is 15 residues. The V end was cut by 5 bases, the J end by 4 bases, with 17 bases between. CDR1 SGHTA and CDR2 FQGNSA come from the germline V gene. The CDR3 DNA reads TGTGCCAGCAGCCCCACGGGGGCGGAGGTCACTGAAGCTTTCTTT. This sequence encodes CASSPTGAEVTEAFF.

CDR3 protein: CASSPSLGATGELFF. The DNA for the CDR3 is TGCGCCAGCAGCCCCTCACTAGGGGCGACCGGGGAGCTGTTTTTT. The genes are TRBV5-1 and TRBJ2-2; D is tentatively TRBD1 or TRBD2 (5 bases each). The V gene's germline CDR1 is SGHRS and CDR2 YFSETQ. V was trimmed by 4 bases and J by 5 bases, leaving 15 bases between them. The CDR3 length is 15 residues.

This clonotype showed up just a few times. The chain has TRBV4-2 and TRBJ1-4; D is undetermined. The CDR3 covers 15 residues. The germline CDR1 and CDR2 sequences are LGHNA and YNFKEQ. V shed 0 bases and J shed 2 bases, with 7 bases lying between them. In nucleotides, the CDR3 is TGTGCCAGCAGCCAAGATCCTACCACTAATGAAAAACTGTTTTTT. It is translated as CASSQDPTTNEKLFF.